The present entry profiles one T cell receptor beta chain with its context. Which antigen it targets is not known. No base qualities exist here, and no much larger clone lies one base off it. This record comes from a study of control samples from healthy donors and cancer patients (dated by TCRdb to the early 2020s). The library was produced with the immunoSEQ multiplex PCR assay. TCRdb limited this immuneACCESS table to in-frame rearrangements with V and J called. A share of clones is missing; checked studies link under half to unresolved V genes, and the rest is unexplained. Here the sample has 20,000 or so clones; 88% occur a single time. About 10% of the sample is held by the ten biggest clonotypes. V and J lose 4 bases and 3 bases, and a span of 11 bases separates them. CDR1 SGHRS and CDR2 YFSETQ are derived from the germline V gene. Taken from cysteine to phenylalanine, the CDR3 has 13 residues. CDR3 DNA only is kept here, 39 bases in frame from base 1.

The specimen was PBMCs. The rearranged segments are TRBV5-1 and TRBJ2-7; the D segment could be TRBD2, given 5 matching bases. The receptor was derived from a woman in her sixties or seventies with head and neck cancer. The bases are TGCGCCAGCAGCGCGAACCGGGGCTACGAGCAGTACTTC. This is translated as CASSANRGYEQYF.